The T cell receptor (beta chain) described here comes from a study of T-cell reconstitution after alpha-beta-depleted transplantation in children. A library of TCRbeta sequences, prepared with unique molecular identifiers, was generated. TCRdb analysed the PCR reads with MiXCR anew, one entry per CDR3 protein. The data contain 610,000 or so distinct CDR3 sequences, 27% of them singletons. This clonotype was seen only a few times. Its antigen remains unidentified. Study results and limitations: Expanded clones from the graft, numbering several hundred, reportedly supplied alpha-beta T cells about two months after transplant.

The germline CDR1 and CDR2 sequences are KGHDR and SFDVKD. V shed 4 bases and J 7 bases; nucleotides not matched to a gene: 7. The CDR3 totals 15 residues. This sequence originates from a boy under three years old with Wiskott-Aldrich syndrome, due to receive a stem cell transplant. The sample here was PBMCs, taken before TCRalphabeta/CD19-depleted stem cell transplant. V usage is TRBV24-1 and J usage is TRBJ2-1; 9 bases are shared with TRBD1. The CDR3, as DNA: TGTGCCACCAGTGACGCCGGGACAGGGTCGAATGAGCAGTTCTTC. The encoded protein is CATSDAGTGSNEQFF.